This is a list of T cell receptor beta chains from one sample in a study of cytomegalovirus exposure and HLA in healthy donors. Generated by immunoSEQ multiplex PCR, the TCRdb table keeps only in-frame clones and is missing some. The sample includes roughly 120,000 clones, roughly 80% of them seen just once. Sequenced input: PBMCs. The receptor source for this set is a woman aged 40 to 49 in good health and CMV-seropositive. Both conserved end residues are part of each CDR3. The order of the fields is CDR3 DNA, CDR3 protein, D gene, J gene, V gene, clone size. D genes are given only for firm matches. Size values are once, few and many counts, or a class for expanded clones, and some rows have none.

CDR3 DNA: TGTGCCAGCAGTGGGACAGGGGTGGGTGAGCAGTTCTTC
CDR3 protein: CASSGTGVGEQFF
D gene: TRBD1
J gene: TRBJ2-1
V gene: TRBV7-9
clone size: few

CDR3 DNA: TGTGCCAGCAGCTTGGGTTCCAGGGAACACCAGCCCCAGCATTTT
CDR3 protein: CASSLGSREHQPQHF
D gene: .
J gene: TRBJ1-5
V gene: TRBV7-2
clone size: .

CDR3 DNA: TGTACCACCAGCAGAAATACAAAGAACACTGAAGCTTTCTTT
CDR3 protein: CTTSRNTKNTEAFF
D gene: .
J gene: TRBJ1-1
V gene: TRBV15
clone size: .

CDR3 DNA: TGTGCCAGCAGCTTCCCACTAGCGGGGGGGAAAGAAGATACGCAGTATTTT
CDR3 protein: CASSFPLAGGKEDTQYF
D gene: TRBD2
J gene: TRBJ2-3
V gene: TRBV7-8
clone size: .

CDR3 DNA: TGTGCCAGCAGTTACTCTGGCCAGGGGAACTATGGCTACACCTTC
CDR3 protein: CASSYSGQGNYGYTF
D gene: .
J gene: TRBJ1-2
V gene: TRBV6-5
clone size: .

CDR3 DNA: TGTGCCTGGAGTGGCACGGCTGAAGCTTTCTTT
CDR3 protein: CAWSGTAEAFF
D gene: .
J gene: TRBJ1-1
V gene: TRBV30
clone size: .

CDR3 DNA: TGTGCCAGCAGTTTGTCCCCGGGACTAGCGGTATCCTACGAGCAGTACTTC
CDR3 protein: CASSLSPGLAVSYEQYF
D gene: TRBD2
J gene: TRBJ2-7
V gene: TRBV13
clone size: .

CDR3 DNA: TGTGCCAGCAGCTTAGGGGCTAGCGGGAGGAAGGCAGATACGCAGTATTTT
CDR3 protein: CASSLGASGRKADTQYF
D gene: TRBD2
J gene: TRBJ2-3
V gene: TRBV11-1
clone size: .

CDR3 DNA: TGTGCCAGTGGGGACAGGGATCTTGGCTACACCTTC
CDR3 protein: CASGDRDLGYTF
D gene: TRBD1
J gene: TRBJ1-2
V gene: TRBV19
clone size: .

CDR3 DNA: TGTGCCAGCAGCTTAATAGCGAGCACTGAAGCTTTCTTT
CDR3 protein: CASSLIASTEAFF
D gene: .
J gene: TRBJ1-1
V gene: TRBV7-9
clone size: .

CDR3 DNA: TGCGCCAGCAGCCAAGATACCAATAGACCCAGGGGCTACACCTTC
CDR3 protein: CASSQDTNRPRGYTF
D gene: .
J gene: TRBJ1-2
V gene: TRBV4-1
clone size: .

CDR3 DNA: TGCGCCAGCAGCTTAGGAGGGGGCGATTCACCCCTCCACTTT
CDR3 protein: CASSLGGGDSPLHF
D gene: TRBD1
J gene: TRBJ1-6
V gene: TRBV5-1
clone size: .

CDR3 DNA: TGTGCCAGCTCACCGGAAAGGGGGCATTATGGCTACACCTTC
CDR3 protein: CASSPERGHYGYTF
D gene: TRBD1
J gene: TRBJ1-2
V gene: TRBV18
clone size: .

CDR3 DNA: TGTGCCAGCACCCGAAGGACATCTGAAGCTTTCTTT
CDR3 protein: CASTRRTSEAFF
D gene: .
J gene: TRBJ1-1
V gene: TRBV2
clone size: once

CDR3 DNA: TGTGCCAGTAAGGTCCAGGGTAACTACAATGAGCAGTTCTTC
CDR3 protein: CASKVQGNYNEQFF
D gene: .
J gene: TRBJ2-1
V gene: TRBV19
clone size: .

CDR3 DNA: TGTGCCAGCTCAAAGTCGGGACTAGCGGTTTATAAAGATACGCAGTATTTT
CDR3 protein: CASSKSGLAVYKDTQYF
D gene: TRBD2
J gene: TRBJ2-3
V gene: TRBV18
clone size: .

CDR3 DNA: TGTGCCAGTAGTATGAGCGGGGGGGTTACAGTCGAGCAGTTCTTC
CDR3 protein: CASSMSGGVTVEQFF
D gene: TRBD2
J gene: TRBJ2-1
V gene: TRBV19
clone size: .

CDR3 DNA: TGCGCCAGCAGCCAACCCGCGGGGGCCTCTGGAAACACCATATATTTT
CDR3 protein: CASSQPAGASGNTIYF
D gene: .
J gene: TRBJ1-3
V gene: TRBV4-1
clone size: few

CDR3 DNA: TGTGCCAGCCTAGGGAGGGGTCATGGCTACACCTTC
CDR3 protein: CASLGRGHGYTF
D gene: .
J gene: TRBJ1-2
V gene: TRBV6-5
clone size: .

CDR3 DNA: TGCGCCAGCAGATGGGGGGACGATGGCTACACCTTC
CDR3 protein: CASRWGDDGYTF
D gene: .
J gene: TRBJ1-2
V gene: TRBV5-1
clone size: .

CDR3 DNA: TGCGCCAGCAGCGACCGGGACAGGGTCGGCACTGAAGCTTTCTTT
CDR3 protein: CASSDRDRVGTEAFF
D gene: TRBD1
J gene: TRBJ1-1
V gene: TRBV5-1
clone size: .

CDR3 DNA: TGTGCCAGTAGTAAGGGGGACAGGTTCAACACCGGGGAGCTGTTTTTT
CDR3 protein: CASSKGDRFNTGELFF
D gene: TRBD1
J gene: TRBJ2-2
V gene: TRBV19
clone size: .

CDR3 DNA: TGTGCCACCAGCAGAGAGTACAGTTCCTCCTACGAGCAGTACTTC
CDR3 protein: CATSREYSSSYEQYF
D gene: .
J gene: TRBJ2-7
V gene: TRBV15
clone size: once

CDR3 DNA: TGTGCCAGCAGACTTCCGGGACAGGGTGCGGGCTACACCTTC
CDR3 protein: CASRLPGQGAGYTF
D gene: TRBD1
J gene: TRBJ1-2
V gene: TRBV6-5
clone size: .